These 4 T cell receptor beta chains share one sample of origin, sequenced in a study of graft-versus-host responses after intestinal transplantation. The table came from immunoSEQ multiplex PCR; TCRdb's copy has only in-frame clones and leaves some out. This repertoire shows 90,000 to 150,000 clones, 90% to 95% found once; its top ten account for 0.095% to 0.15%. What these receptors recognize is not known. The source was unstimulated CD4+ T cells sorted from spleen or lymph node cells, collected before intestinal transplant. These receptors were obtained from a human donor who received an intestinal transplant.

This sequence joins TRBV29-1 and TRBJ2-7; 7 positions agree with TRBD1. With 7 bases clipped from V and 2 bases from J, the junction kept 8 bases outside the gene matches. Per germline, CDR1 SQVTM and CDR2 ANQGSEA. This CDR3 has 13 residues. In DNA form, the CDR3 reads TGCAGCGGGACCGGGACAGACACCTACGAGCAGTACTTC. Translation gives CSGTGTDTYEQYF.

The chain recombines TRBV7-9 with TRBJ1-2; perhaps TRBD1 as D (6 bases). Trimming removed 5 bases at V and 6 bases at J, with 13 bases between. The germline V gene has CDR1 SEHNR and CDR2 FQNEAQ (reference sequence). The CDR3 is 13 amino acids. This CDR3 is CASSREGDNGYTF. The CDR3 nucleotides read TGTGCCAGCAGCCGAGAGGGGGACAATGGCTACACCTTC.

The V call is TRBV25-1, the J call TRBJ2-7; 9 bases are a match to TRBD1. Germline V gene lookup returns CDR1 MGHDK and CDR2 SYGVNS. The CDR3 is 14 amino acids. The trim removed 4 bases at V and 1 base at J, leaving 2 bases unmatched. DNA for the CDR3: TGTGCCAGCAGTGGGACAGGGGAATCCTACGAGCAGTACTTC. Translation: CASSGTGESYEQYF.

The gene calls are TRBV19 and TRBJ2-7, with 7 nucleotides matching TRBD1. CDR1 LNHDA and CDR2 SQIVND come from the germline V gene (reference sequence). The CDR3 totals 15 residues. The ends lost 1 base at V and 5 bases at J; junction bases unmatched: 8. Here the CDR3 DNA reads TGTGCCAGTAGTATAGGGCCGGGACAGTATCACGAGCAGTACTTC. Amino acid sequence: CASSIGPGQYHEQYF.